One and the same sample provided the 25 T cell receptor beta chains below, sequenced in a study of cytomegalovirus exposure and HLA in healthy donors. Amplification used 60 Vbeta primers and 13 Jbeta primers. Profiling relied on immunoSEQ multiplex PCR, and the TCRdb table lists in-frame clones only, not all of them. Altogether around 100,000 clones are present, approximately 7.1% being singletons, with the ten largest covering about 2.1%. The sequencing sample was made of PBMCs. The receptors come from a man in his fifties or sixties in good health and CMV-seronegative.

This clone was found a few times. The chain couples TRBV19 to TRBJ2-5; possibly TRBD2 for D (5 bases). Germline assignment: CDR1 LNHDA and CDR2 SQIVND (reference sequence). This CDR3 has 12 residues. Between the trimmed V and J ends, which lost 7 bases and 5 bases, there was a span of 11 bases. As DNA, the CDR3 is TGTGCCAGTAATGGTCCGGGGGAGACCCAGTACTTC. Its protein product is CASNGPGETQYF.

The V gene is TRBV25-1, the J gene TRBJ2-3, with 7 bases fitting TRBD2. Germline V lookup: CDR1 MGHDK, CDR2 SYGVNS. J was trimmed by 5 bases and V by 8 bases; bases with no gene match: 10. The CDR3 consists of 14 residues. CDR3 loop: CASSEGREVDTQYF. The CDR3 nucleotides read TGTGCCAGCTCGGAGGGCCGGGAGGTAGATACGCAGTATTTT.

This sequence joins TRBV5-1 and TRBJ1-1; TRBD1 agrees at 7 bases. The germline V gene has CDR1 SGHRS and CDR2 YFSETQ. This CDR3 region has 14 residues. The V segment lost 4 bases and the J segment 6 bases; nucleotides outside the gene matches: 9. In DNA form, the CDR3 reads TGCGCCAGCAGCCCCGGACAGGTGGCCCCTGAAGCTTTCTTT. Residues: CASSPGQVAPEAFF.

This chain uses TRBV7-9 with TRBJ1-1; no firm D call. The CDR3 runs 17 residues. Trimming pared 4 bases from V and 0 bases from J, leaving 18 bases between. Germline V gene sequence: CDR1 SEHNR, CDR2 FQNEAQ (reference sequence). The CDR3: CASSSTRVAPMNTEAFF. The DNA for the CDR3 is TGTGCCAGCAGCTCCACGCGGGTAGCCCCTATGAACACTGAAGCTTTCTTT.

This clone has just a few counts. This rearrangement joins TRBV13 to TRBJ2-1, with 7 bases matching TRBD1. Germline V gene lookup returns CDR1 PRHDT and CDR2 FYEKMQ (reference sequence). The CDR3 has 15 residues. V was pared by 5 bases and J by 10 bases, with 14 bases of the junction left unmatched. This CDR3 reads CASSPRQGRHREQFF. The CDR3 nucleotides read TGTGCCAGCAGCCCTCGACAGGGTCGCCATCGGGAGCAGTTCTTC.

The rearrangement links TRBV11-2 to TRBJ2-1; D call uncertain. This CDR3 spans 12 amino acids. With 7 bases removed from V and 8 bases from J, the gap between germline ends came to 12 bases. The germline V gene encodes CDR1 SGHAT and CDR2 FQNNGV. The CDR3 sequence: CASNDRGYEQFF. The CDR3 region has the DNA TGTGCCAGCAACGACCGAGGTTATGAGCAGTTCTTC.

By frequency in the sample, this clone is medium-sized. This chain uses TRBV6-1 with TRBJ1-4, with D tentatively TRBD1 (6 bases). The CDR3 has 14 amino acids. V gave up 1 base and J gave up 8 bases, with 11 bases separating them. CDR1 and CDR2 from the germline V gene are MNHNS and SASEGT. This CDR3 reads CASSEVVRGEKLFF. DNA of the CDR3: TGTGCCAGCAGTGAAGTCGTCAGGGGCGAAAAACTGTTTTTT.

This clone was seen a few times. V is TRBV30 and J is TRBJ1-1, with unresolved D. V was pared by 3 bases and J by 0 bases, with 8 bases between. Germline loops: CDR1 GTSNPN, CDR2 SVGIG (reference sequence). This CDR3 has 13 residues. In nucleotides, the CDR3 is TGTGCCTGGAGCACGACATTGAACACTGAAGCTTTCTTT. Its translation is CAWSTTLNTEAFF.

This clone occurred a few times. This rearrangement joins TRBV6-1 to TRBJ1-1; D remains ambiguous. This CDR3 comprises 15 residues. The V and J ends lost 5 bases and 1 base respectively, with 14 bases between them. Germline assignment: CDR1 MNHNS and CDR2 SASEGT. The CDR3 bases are TGTGCCAGCAGTTCCCGCCTCAGACAGAACACTGAAGCTTTCTTT. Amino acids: CASSSRLRQNTEAFF.

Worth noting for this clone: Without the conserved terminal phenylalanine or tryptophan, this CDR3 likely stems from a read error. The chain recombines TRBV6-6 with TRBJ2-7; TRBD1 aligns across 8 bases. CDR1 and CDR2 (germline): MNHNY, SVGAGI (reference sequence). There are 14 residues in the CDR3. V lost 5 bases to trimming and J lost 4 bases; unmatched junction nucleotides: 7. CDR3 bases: TGTGCCAGCAGTGACAGGGGTACTAGTTACGAGCAGTACCTC. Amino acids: CASSDRGTSYEQYL.

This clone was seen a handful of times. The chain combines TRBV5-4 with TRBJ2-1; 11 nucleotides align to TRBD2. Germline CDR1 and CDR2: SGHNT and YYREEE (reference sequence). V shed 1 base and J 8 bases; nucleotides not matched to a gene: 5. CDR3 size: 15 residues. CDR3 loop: CASSLTSGSVYEQFF. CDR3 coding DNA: TGTGCCAGCAGCTTGACTAGCGGGAGTGTCTATGAGCAGTTCTTC.

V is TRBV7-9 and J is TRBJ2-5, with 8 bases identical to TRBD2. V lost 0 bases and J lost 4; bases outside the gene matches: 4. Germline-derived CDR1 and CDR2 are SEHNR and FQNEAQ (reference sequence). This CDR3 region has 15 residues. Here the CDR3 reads CASSLARGAGETQYF. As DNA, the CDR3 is TGTGCCAGCAGCTTAGCGCGGGGGGCCGGAGAGACCCAGTACTTC.

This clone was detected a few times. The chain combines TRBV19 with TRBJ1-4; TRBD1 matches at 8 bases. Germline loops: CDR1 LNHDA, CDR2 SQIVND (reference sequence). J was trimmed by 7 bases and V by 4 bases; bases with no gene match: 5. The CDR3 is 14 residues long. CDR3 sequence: CASSRQGRSEKLFF. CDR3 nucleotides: TGTGCCAGTAGTAGACAGGGGAGAAGTGAAAAACTGTTTTTT.

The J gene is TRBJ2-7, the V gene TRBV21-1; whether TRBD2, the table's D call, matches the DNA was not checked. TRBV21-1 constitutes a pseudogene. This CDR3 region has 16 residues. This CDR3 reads CASSKSPGTSGYEQYF. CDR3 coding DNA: TGTGCCAGCAGCAAATCTCCGGGAACCTCTGGGTACGAGCAGTACTTC.

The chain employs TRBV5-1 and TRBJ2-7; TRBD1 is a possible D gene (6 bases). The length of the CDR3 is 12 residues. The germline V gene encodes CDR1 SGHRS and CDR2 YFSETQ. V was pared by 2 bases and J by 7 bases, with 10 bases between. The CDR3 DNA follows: TGCGCCAGCAGCTTACAGGGCCGGGAGCAGTACTTC. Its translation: CASSLQGREQYF. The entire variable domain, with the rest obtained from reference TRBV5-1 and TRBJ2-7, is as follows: KAGVTQTPRYLIKTRGQQVTLSCSPISGHRSVSWYQQTPGQGLQFLFEYFSETQRNKGNFPGRFSGRQFSNSRSEMNVSTLELGDSALYLCASSLQGREQYFGPGTRLTVT.

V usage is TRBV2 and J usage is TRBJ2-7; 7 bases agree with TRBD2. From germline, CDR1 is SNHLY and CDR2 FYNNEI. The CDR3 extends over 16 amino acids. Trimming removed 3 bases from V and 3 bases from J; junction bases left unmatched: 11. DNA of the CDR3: TGTGCCAGCAGTGACTTTCTTCTGCGGGGGAACTACGAGCAGTACTTC. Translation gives CASSDFLLRGNYEQYF.

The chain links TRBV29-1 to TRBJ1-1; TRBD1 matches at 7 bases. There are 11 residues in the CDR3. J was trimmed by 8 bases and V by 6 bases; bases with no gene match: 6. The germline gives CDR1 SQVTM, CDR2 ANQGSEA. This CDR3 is CSVKGQREAFF. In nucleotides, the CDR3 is TGCAGCGTGAAGGGACAGAGAGAAGCTTTCTTT. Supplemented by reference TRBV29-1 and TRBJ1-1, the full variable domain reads SAVISQKPSRDICQRGTSLTIQCQVDSQVTMMFWYRQQPGQSLTLIATANQGSEATYESGFVIDKFPISRPNLTFSTLTVSNMSPEDSSIYLCSVKGQREAFFGQGTRLTVV.

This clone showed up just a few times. This CDR3 reads CASSQESPIYEQYF. Here the CDR3 DNA reads TGCGCCAGCAGCCAAGAGTCCCCAATATACGAGCAGTACTTC. The rearrangement joins TRBV5-1 to TRBJ2-7, with D uncertain. Germline CDR1 reads SGHRS; CDR2 reads YFSETQ. The ends were cut back, 4 bases at V and 4 bases at J, with 15 bases in the middle. The CDR3 has 14 residues.

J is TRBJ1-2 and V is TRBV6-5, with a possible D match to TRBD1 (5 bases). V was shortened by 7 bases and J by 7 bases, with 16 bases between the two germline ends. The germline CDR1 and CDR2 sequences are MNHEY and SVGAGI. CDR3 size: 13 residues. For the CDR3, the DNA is TGTGCCAGCATCCCCGCGGGGGGTAGTGGCTACACCTTC. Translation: CASIPAGGSGYTF.

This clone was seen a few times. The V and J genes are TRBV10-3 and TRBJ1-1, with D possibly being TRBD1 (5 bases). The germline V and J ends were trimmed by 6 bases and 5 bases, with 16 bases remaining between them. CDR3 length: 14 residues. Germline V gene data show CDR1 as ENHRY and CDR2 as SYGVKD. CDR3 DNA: TGTGCCATCAGCCCGACAGTAAGGGAAACTGAAGCTTTCTTT. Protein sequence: CAISPTVRETEAFF.

The DNA for the CDR3 is TGCGCCAGCAGAAGGACGGACAGCACCCCCCTTGGCTACACCTTC. Residues: CASRRTDSTPLGYTF. The chain uses TRBV5-1 and TRBJ1-2, with D possibly matching TRBD1 (6 bases). This CDR3 contains 15 residues. From germline, CDR1 is SGHRS and CDR2 YFSETQ. V was clipped by 5 bases and J by 7 bases, with 21 bases between them.

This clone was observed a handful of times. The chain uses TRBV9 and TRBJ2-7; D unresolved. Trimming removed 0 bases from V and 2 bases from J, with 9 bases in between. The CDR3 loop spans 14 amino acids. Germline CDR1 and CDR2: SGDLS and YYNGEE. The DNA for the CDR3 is TGTGCCAGCAGCGTAGGTTCAGGTACCTACGAGCAGTACTTC. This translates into CASSVGSGTYEQYF.

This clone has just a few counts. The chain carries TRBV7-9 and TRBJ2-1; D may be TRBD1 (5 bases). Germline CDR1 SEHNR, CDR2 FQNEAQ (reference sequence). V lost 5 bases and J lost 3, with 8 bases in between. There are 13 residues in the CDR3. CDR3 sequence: CASSQTVYNEQFF. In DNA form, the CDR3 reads TGTGCCAGCAGCCAGACAGTCTACAATGAGCAGTTCTTC. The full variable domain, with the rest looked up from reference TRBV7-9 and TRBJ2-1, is DTGVSQNPRHKITKRGQNVTFRCDPISEHNRLYWYRQTLGQGPEFLTYFQNEAQLEKSRLLSDRFSAERPKGSFSTLEIQRTEQGDSAMYLCASSQTVYNEQFFGPGTRLTVL.

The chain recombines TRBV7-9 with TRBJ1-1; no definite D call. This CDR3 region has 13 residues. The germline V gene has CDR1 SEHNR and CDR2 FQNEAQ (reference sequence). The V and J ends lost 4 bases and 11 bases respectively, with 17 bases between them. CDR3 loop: CASSSRQGRRAFF. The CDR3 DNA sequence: TGTGCCAGCAGCTCCCGACAAGGCCGGAGGGCTTTCTTT.

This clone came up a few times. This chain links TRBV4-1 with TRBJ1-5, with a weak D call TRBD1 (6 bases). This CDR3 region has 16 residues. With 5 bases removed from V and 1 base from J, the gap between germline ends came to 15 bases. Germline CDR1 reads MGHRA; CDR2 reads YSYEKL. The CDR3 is CASSIETTGSNQPQHF. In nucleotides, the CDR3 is TGCGCCAGCAGCATAGAAACCACAGGGAGCAATCAGCCCCAGCATTTT.